The entry below describes one T cell receptor (beta chain). This sample stems from a study of blood T cell repertoires in COVID-19. V lost 2 bases to trimming and J lost 0 bases, with 11 bases between them. In germline, CDR1 is KGHSH, CDR2 LQKENI. CDR3 length: 17 amino acids. The table came from immunoSEQ multiplex PCR; TCRdb's copy has only in-frame clones and leaves some out. The sample has under 65,000 clones; roughly 90% are singletons. The clonotype was recovered from a human donor in a cohort sampled during active COVID-19. The rearrangement links TRBV18 to TRBJ1-6; possible D gene TRBD1, 5 bases. Material for sequencing was peripheral blood. Written as DNA, the CDR3 is TGTGCCAGCTCACCAAACAGGACGAGCTCCTATAATTCACCCCTCCACTTT. It translates to CASSPNRTSSYNSPLHF. Based on the CDR3 plus reference TRBV18 and TRBJ1-6, the full variable domain is NAGVMQNPRHLVRRRGQEARLRCSPMKGHSHVYWYRQLPEEGLKFMVYLQKENIIDESGMPKERFSAEFPKEGPSILRIQQVVRGDSAAYFCASSPNRTSSYNSPLHFGNGTRLTVT.